Listed here are 6 T cell receptor beta chains from one sample, sequenced in a study of blood T cell repertoires in COVID-19. Sequencing was performed with immunoSEQ multiplex PCR; in TCRdb, only in-frame clones are kept and a portion is missing. Of about 180,000 clones listed, approximately 89% are singletons. Specimen: peripheral blood. The source is a man aged 35 to 55 with active or convalescent COVID-19.

The gene calls are TRBV5-4 and TRBJ1-6; 9 bases are shared with TRBD1. The length of the CDR3 is 15 residues. Germline V gene sequence: CDR1 SGHNT, CDR2 YYREEE (reference sequence). V lost 5 bases and J lost 7; bases outside the gene matches: 7. This CDR3 reads CASRPGTGNNSPLHF. The CDR3, as DNA: TGTGCCAGCAGACCCGGGACAGGGAACAATTCACCCCTCCACTTT.

V usage is TRBV5-1 and J usage is TRBJ1-1; 7 bases match TRBD1. This CDR3 is built from 17 residues. With V trimmed by 4 bases and J by 1 base, 13 bases remained unmatched. The germline CDR1 and CDR2 sequences are SGHRS and YFSETQ. The CDR3 sequence: CASSSAPWGQQNTEAFF. The CDR3 DNA is TGCGCCAGCAGCAGTGCTCCTTGGGGACAGCAGAACACTGAAGCTTTCTTT.

This rearrangement joins TRBV5-4 to TRBJ1-6, with unresolved D. The CDR3 is 14 amino acids. Trimming removed 0 bases from V and 7 bases from J, with 8 bases in between. Germline V gene sequence: CDR1 SGHNT, CDR2 YYREEE (reference sequence). CDR3 sequence (DNA): TGTGCCAGCAGCTTGGCTGGAGAAAATTCACCCCTCCACTTT. As protein: CASSLAGENSPLHF.

The rearrangement uses TRBV7-9 and TRBJ1-2; D not certain. The ends were cut back, 1 base at V and 8 bases at J, with 14 bases in the middle. Germline V CDR1 and CDR2: SEHNR, FQNEAQ (reference sequence). This CDR3 spans 14 amino acids. This CDR3 reads CASSLDHGGFGYTF. The CDR3 region has the DNA TGTGCCAGCAGCTTAGACCACGGAGGGTTCGGCTACACCTTC.

This chain connects TRBV19 to TRBJ2-3; TRBD2 is a possible D gene (6 bases). The CDR3 runs 16 residues. V was trimmed by 4 bases and J by 6 bases, leaving 20 bases between them. Germline V CDR1 and CDR2: LNHDA, SQIVND (reference sequence). The CDR3 nucleotides read TGTGCCAGTAGTAGCCGGGGACTTGTCGGGATGGATACGCAGTATTTT. Translation gives CASSSRGLVGMDTQYF.

The DNA for the CDR3 is TGTGCCAGCAGTTACGCGACAGATTCAGATACGCAGTATTTT. It translates to CASSYATDSDTQYF. This chain joins TRBV6-2 or TRBV6-3 and TRBJ2-3; TRBD1 is a possible D gene (5 bases). The V gene lost 2 bases and the J gene lost 4 bases, with 10 bases spanning the gap. Germline loops: CDR1 MNHEY, CDR2 SVGEGT. The CDR3 sequence is 14 residues long.